This T cell receptor beta chain was identified during a study of blood T cell repertoires in COVID-19. Study-level background: Both acute and convalescent COVID-19 samples were obtained from the United States, Italy and Spain. T cells, B-cell-depleted T cells, or PBMCs supplied cDNA or gDNA.

Patients in Seattle were enrolled during active infection, then followed longitudinally. V was cut by 6 bases and J by 2 bases, with 17 bases left in between. This CDR3 has 15 amino acids. Germline V CDR1 and CDR2: SGDLS, YYNGEE. As handled by the study authors: Reference gene primer amplification gave estimated nucleated cell counts. Libraries were prepared by immunoSEQ multiplex PCR; TCRdb keeps only in-frame clonotypes and omits some of them. V, J and clone size were drawn from that table, and D and trimming were deduced from the DNA. The sample includes approximately 240,000 clones, around nine tenths of them seen just once.

The sample consisted of peripheral blood. This receptor was taken from a young man with COVID-19, enrolled during active disease. The V and J genes are TRBV9 and TRBJ1-1; a possible D gene is TRBD1 (6 bases). The CDR3 DNA follows: TGTGCCAGCACGCGGGGGCCCTATGAAAACACTGAAGCTTTCTTT. Its protein product is CASTRGPYENTEAFF.